This T cell receptor (beta chain) was recorded in a study of cytomegalovirus exposure and HLA in healthy donors (dated by TCRdb to about 2017). A note on the overall study: According to an earlier analysis of 550 to 700 of the donors, about 179 million T cells yielded roughly 100 million unique TCR beta sequences and approximately 300 Gb of sequence data. An early release that covered several hundred HLA-typed donors contained approximately 320 gigabases of sequencing data and around 85 million unique TCR sequences. Of the approximately 400 genotyped donors, 65% to 90% fell in the genetic ancestry cluster associated with self-reported Caucasian donors. The study aimed to test whether cataloging public T cell receptors could reveal signatures of past pathogen exposure. The T cell repertoires of several hundred subjects were profiled by immunosequencing and related to cytomegalovirus serostatus. Along with the approximately 700-subject first cohort, a separate validation cohort of over a hundred different subjects was used. High-throughput TCR immunosequencing, statistical association of individual TCRs with disease status, and machine learning were combined to predict cytomegalovirus infection status. In a later analysis, previously published TCR beta repertoires from fewer than 750 donors were re-analyzed and high-resolution HLA genotyping was added so that TCR occurrence patterns could be studied. Rather than using new phenotypic data, the later analysis identified candidate immune exposures from TCR beta sequences and from how often those sequences occurred across donors. In an earlier analysis of 587 of the donors, high-throughput TCR beta sequencing was used to judge whether each TCR beta V gene segment behaved as functional or pseudogenic. Donor age, sex, ethnicity and CMV serostatus were compiled together with the repertoire data. In a later genetic analysis, genome-wide SNP genotypes for about three fifths of the roughly 670 donors were used, and that subset was treated as a discovery cohort. Every repertoire in the discovery cohort had been generated on one and the same sequencing platform. Class I and class II HLA loci were covered by the typing at four-digit resolution. Typing coverage varied by locus: roughly 629-640 donors for A, B, C, DRB1 and DQB1; 500 to 550 for DQA1; over 600 for DPA1; fewer than 480 for DPB1. Several DR-DQ haplotypes were handled as single units for association and clustering, since linkage in the cohort was strong. On average, around 230,000 unique TCR beta nucleotide sequences were sequenced per donor among 300 to 500 genotyped donors of the cohort, with roughly 20% of those sequences being non-productive.

From V the trimming removes 1 base and from J it removes 4 bases, while the gene matches leave 10 bases of the junction unaccounted for. Its CDR3 holds 17 amino acids, cysteine through phenylalanine. The read is trimmed to its CDR3 DNA, 51 bases read in frame from base 1. Reading the germline V gene gives CDR1 SGHVS and CDR2 FQNEAQ. Turning to this clone: Its antigen remains unidentified. Base qualities were left out, and no much larger clone turns up one base away.

The method behind the library was the immunoSEQ multiplex PCR assay. For the multiplex PCR, a mixture combining 60 forward primers for TCR Vbeta segments and 13 reverse primers for TCR Jbeta segments was used. A multiplex PCR assay on genomic DNA amplified the CDR3 region of rearranged TCR beta genes. Amplified TCR beta libraries were sequenced as 87-base-pair reads on the Illumina HiSeq System. In the authors' own workflow: Across the 640 or so repertoires, a later analysis counted 60 million to 90 million unique TCR beta chains, about 10 million of which were shared by at least two donors. Raw reads were error-corrected and collapsed into unique sequences with a nearest-neighbor algorithm that merged closely related sequences to remove PCR and sequencing errors. To assign V, D and J gene segments, CDR3 sequences were aligned to IMGT reference sequences. Each retained sequence needed at least a six-nucleotide match to both a V gene segment and a J gene segment. Rearrangements were classified as productive when the CDR3 lacked stop codons and remained in frame with V and J, and all other rearrangements were classified as non-productive. Following IMGT convention, CDR3 was defined as the stretch from the second conserved V-encoded cysteine up to the conserved J-encoded phenylalanine. In an earlier analysis of more than 550 of the donors, sequences lacking an unambiguous match to a single V gene segment were excluded. In an earlier analysis of more than 500 of the donors, a V segment was called functional when productive rearrangements were above 56.7%, and segregating when the standard deviation between donors exceeded 5%. A statistical classification framework was built for diagnosing cytomegalovirus status from the catalog of TCR beta chain sequences. A later analysis assigned V and J genes by comparing TCR nucleotide sequences with IMGT/GENE-DB human TR gene sequences. Using the TCRdist pipeline, a later analysis assigned CDR3 sequences along with most-parsimonious VDJ recombination scenarios. In a later analysis, every TCR beta chain was defined by the combination of its CDR3 amino acid sequence and its V-gene family, and reads without a unique V-gene family were dropped. A later analysis removed 592 highly shared, low-generation-probability nucleotide sequences to deal with suspected cross-contamination and a sequencing artifact. In a later analysis, a clonal expansion index for each public chain was calculated from normalized within-repertoire ranks of inferred template counts. A later analysis computed generation probabilities with a VDJ recombination model fitted to out-of-frame rearrangements, and checked the results against IGoR. In a later analysis, TCR-TCR, TCR-HLA and TCR-CMV co-occurrence was scored with hypergeometric tests, and a repertoire-size bias correction was applied to TCR pairs. False discovery rates were estimated in a later analysis by permuting HLA or CMV assignments 20 times. In a later analysis, co-occurring TCRs were grouped with DBSCAN, and TCRdist sequence similarity was added when clustering was performed within HLA-allele-positive subsets. Repertoires with fewer than 30,000 or more than 120,000 public chains, plus five repertoires with anomalous nucleotide sharing, were excluded from co-occurrence clustering. The clones in this table, taken by TCRdb from immuneACCESS, are in-frame only. Not every clone is retained; where verified, under half of the shortfall comes from an unresolved V gene, and the cause of the rest is unknown. Clonal size and the V and J genes are those of that table, whereas D and trimming came from the DNA. The sample table records about 160,000 clones; roughly 87% of these occur just once. The ten largest clones add up to approximately 1.6% of the sample.

Here is what the overall study found, with its caveats: V-gene and J-gene trimming of TCR beta chains was associated with a missense DCLRE1C variant in a later genetic analysis, and the association was replicated in an independent cohort. The authors suggested that the approach could potentially be extended to other disease states and immunological phenotypes. In a later genetic analysis, fewer N-insertions in productive TCRs were reported among donors in an Asian-associated ancestry cluster than the approximately 670-donor mean. Most CMV-associated TCR beta chains appeared to be HLA-restricted in a later analysis, and the HLA associations seemed to be driven largely by CMV exposure. Immune exposure information for the cohort was limited to CMV serostatus. Compared with equally common non-associated chains, HLA-associated TCR beta chains in a later analysis were more clonally expanded and had lower generation probabilities. Across donors, most TCR sequences were observed very rarely, whereas some public TCRs were present in many individuals. A cluster of highly shared sequence variants was judged likely to represent a technical artifact of the sequencing pipeline. This cohort had only TCR beta chains sequenced, and the lack of alpha or paired-chain data limited which features could be detected. A few of the identified cytomegalovirus-associated TCR beta chains were confirmed in vitro to be specific for cytomegalovirus antigens. The study gave a list of more than 150 TCR beta chains associated with cytomegalovirus. The 87-base-pair reads could not distinguish some IMGT-functional V segments, including TRBV6-2 and TRBV6-3, so those segments were excluded. When HLA alleles, especially DR and DQ, strongly co-occurred, attributing TCR associations to individual alleles was difficult. At a false discovery rate of 0.05, a later analysis linked approximately 18,000 TCR beta sequences to specific HLA alleles. Because HLA typing was missing for some donors at each locus, association tests included only the typed subset. In an earlier analysis of 587 of the donors, most TCR beta V segments appeared in productive rearrangements about 87% or about 30% of the time, broadly matching IMGT annotations. A further reported finding was that TCR beta sequences accurately predicted the HLA-A and HLA-B alleles for most subjects in the first cohort. The earlier analysis of 587 of the donors excluded approximately 15 rarely observed V segments, including chromosome 9 orphons, because counts were too low. In both the original and validation cohorts, the classifier was reported to diagnose cytomegalovirus status with high specificity and sensitivity. In a later analysis, the rate of TCR association differed among HLA loci, with DRB1 alleles having the most associated TCRs and HLA-C alleles having the fewest. Linkage disequilibrium might explain the correlated functional status among segregating V segments, but an unknown experimental factor could not be excluded. A later analysis reported that several top co-occurrence clusters appeared linked to parvovirus B19, influenza, CMV and Epstein-Barr virus. The presence/absence analyses assumed that sequencing depth was roughly uniform across donors, and that assumption may not be true.

The cohort comprised around 700 healthy bone marrow donors. Cohort members were all nominally healthy when sampled, although unrecorded immune exposures were likely present. The donor was CMV seropositive and was included in the group of around 300 seropositive cohort members. Every donor gave a peripheral blood sample, and the peripheral blood mononuclear cells from that sample were used for TCR beta sequencing. Genomic DNA extraction from the blood cell samples was performed with the Qiagen DNeasy Blood Extraction Kit. The rearranged segments are TRBV7-8 and TRBJ2-3, with 8 bases in between that match TRBD2. The sample was PBMCs. The clonotype was recovered from a girl between 10 and 17 years old in good health and CMV-seropositive. CDR3 reads: CASSLGGGPRWADTQYF. The bases are TGTGCCAGCAGCTTAGGCGGGGGGCCTCGATGGGCAGATACGCAGTATTTT.